This passage covers 9 T cell receptor beta chains from one sample sequenced in a study of T-cell reconstitution after alpha-beta-depleted transplantation in children. During its preparation, the TCRbeta library received unique molecular identifiers. TCRdb reprocessed the PCR reads with MiXCR, giving one entry per CDR3 protein. The data contain some 120,000 distinct CDR3 sequences, 9.7% of them singletons. Sequenced material: PBMCs, mostly from graft donor cells, taken 180 days after TCRalphabeta/CD19-depleted stem cell transplant. Source of these receptors: a girl under three years old who had a stem cell transplant for combined immunodeficiency, so the T cells may come from the graft donor.

The chain couples TRBV9 to TRBJ2-5; 9 bases are a match to TRBD1. Germline V gene data show CDR1 as SGDLS and CDR2 as YYNGEE. With 1 base clipped from V and 4 bases from J, the junction kept 5 bases outside the gene matches. The CDR3 extends over 15 amino acids. The CDR3 region has the DNA TGTGCCAGCAGCGTATTAGGGACAGGGCGAGAGACCCAGTACTTC. This codes for CASSVLGTGRETQYF.

This clonotype was counted a few times. This rearrangement joins TRBV9 to TRBJ2-5; 8 bases fit TRBD1. CDR3 size: 16 residues. Looked up from germline, CDR1 is SGDLS and CDR2 is YYNGEE. Germline trimming cut 4 bases from V and 7 bases from J; bases unmatched to any gene: 15. The chain's CDR3 is CASSPASQGARSTQYF. Here the CDR3 DNA reads TGTGCCAGCAGCCCCGCCAGCCAGGGGGCGAGGTCGACCCAGTACTTC.

The rearrangement uses TRBV5-1 and TRBJ1-1, with 8 positions matching TRBD1. V dropped 4 bases and J dropped 1; count of bases not matched to a gene: 6. The germline V gene encodes CDR1 SGHRS and CDR2 YFSETQ. This CDR3 region has 15 residues. In DNA form, the CDR3 reads TGCGCCAGCAGCAGAAGACAGGGGTGGAACACTGAAGCTTTCTTT. It encodes CASSRRQGWNTEAFF.

Ten or more counts support this clonotype. This chain connects TRBV28 to TRBJ2-3; TRBD1 matches 8 bases. With 3 bases clipped from V and 1 base from J, the junction kept 3 bases outside the gene matches. The CDR3 is made up of 15 amino acids. The germline CDR1 and CDR2 sequences are MDHEN and SYDVKM. The CDR3 DNA reads as TGTGCCAGCAGTTTCTCGACAGGGGGCACAGATACGCAGTATTTT. This codes for CASSFSTGGTDTQYF.

This chain joins TRBV5-1 and TRBJ2-3, with 12 positions matching TRBD1. Germline V gives CDR1 SGHRS, CDR2 YFSETQ. The CDR3 contains 16 residues. The trim removed 1 base at V and 5 bases at J, leaving 5 bases unmatched. This chain's CDR3 is CASSLLGQGARDTQYF. In nucleotides, the CDR3 is TGCGCCAGCAGCTTGCTGGGACAGGGGGCAAGAGATACGCAGTATTTT.

This clonotype was observed at least ten times. The genes are TRBV7-6 and TRBJ2-7, with D tentatively TRBD1 (6 bases). This CDR3 spans 13 amino acids. The V gene lost 3 bases and the J gene lost 2 bases, with 8 bases spanning the gap. Looked up from germline, CDR1 is SGHVS and CDR2 is FNYEAQ. The DNA of the CDR3 is TGTGCCAGCAGCTTTACAGGGACCTACGAGCAGTACTTC. Its protein is CASSFTGTYEQYF.

This clonotype was detected a few times. The chain links TRBV11-2 to TRBJ2-5, with D perhaps given as TRBD1 or TRBD2 (5 bases each). Looked up from germline, CDR1 is SGHAT and CDR2 is FQNNGV. V was cut by 0 bases and J by 5 bases, with 7 bases left in between. CDR3 size: 13 residues. The CDR3 sequence is CASSLDWGETQYF. The CDR3 coding sequence is TGTGCCAGCAGCTTAGATTGGGGGGAGACCCAGTACTTC.

The table lists this clonotype with many counts. V and J are TRBV20-1 and TRBJ1-6; perhaps TRBD1 as D (5 bases). The length of the CDR3 is 14 residues. Trimming cost V 6 bases and J 7 bases, with 16 bases left between them. Germline CDR1 DFQATT, CDR2 SNEGSKA (reference sequence). CDR3 coding DNA: TGCAGTGCCCAAAGGGGTGGAGAGAATTCACCCCTCCACTTT. This sequence encodes CSAQRGGENSPLHF.

The J gene is TRBJ2-2, the V gene TRBV6-5; 10 bases line up with TRBD1. The CDR3 extends over 18 amino acids. The ends lost 2 bases at V and 2 bases at J; junction bases unmatched: 8. Germline V gives CDR1 MNHEY, CDR2 SVGAGI. The CDR3 bases are TGTGCCAGCAGTTACGACCGGGACAGGGGCACAAACACCGGGGAGCTGTTTTTT. Protein: CASSYDRDRGTNTGELFF.